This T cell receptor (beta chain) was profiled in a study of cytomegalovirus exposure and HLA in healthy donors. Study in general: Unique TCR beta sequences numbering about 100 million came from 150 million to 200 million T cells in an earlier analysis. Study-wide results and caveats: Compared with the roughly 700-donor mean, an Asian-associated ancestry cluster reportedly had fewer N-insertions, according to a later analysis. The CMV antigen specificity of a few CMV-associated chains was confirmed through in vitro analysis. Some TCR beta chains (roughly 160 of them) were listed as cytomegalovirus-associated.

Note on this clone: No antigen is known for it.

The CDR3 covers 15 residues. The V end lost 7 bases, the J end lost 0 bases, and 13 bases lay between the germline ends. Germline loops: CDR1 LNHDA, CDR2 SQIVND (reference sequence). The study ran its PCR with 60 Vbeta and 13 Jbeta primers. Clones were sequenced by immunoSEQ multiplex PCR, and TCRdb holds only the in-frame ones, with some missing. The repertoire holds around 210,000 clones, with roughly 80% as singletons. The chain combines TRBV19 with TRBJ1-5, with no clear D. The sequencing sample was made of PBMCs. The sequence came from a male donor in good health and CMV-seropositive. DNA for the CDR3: TGTGCCAGTATGACGAAGGAGGGTAGCAATCAGCCCCAGCATTTT. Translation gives CASMTKEGSNQPQHF.